This TCR beta chain was sequenced in a study of blood T cell repertoires in COVID-19. Study-level information: Italy, Spain and the United States were the sources of the convalescent and acute COVID-19 samples. PBMCs, B-cell-depleted T cells, or T cells provided the cDNA or gDNA that made up the material.

This clone turned up a few times. The CDR3 contains 15 residues. The V gene lost 1 base and the J gene lost 1 base, with 8 bases spanning the gap. CDR1 is SGHTA and CDR2 is FQGNSA in the germline V gene. Authors' processing steps: Amplification of reference gene primers was used by the study to estimate nucleated cell counts. TCRdb keeps only in-frame clones here, not all; method: immunoSEQ multiplex PCR. The V and J calls and the clone size are those of that table, but D and trimming were determined from the DNA. Among around 250,000 clones listed, almost 85% were seen once. This clonotype originated in a man aged 50 to 60 with active or convalescent COVID-19. The sequencing sample was made of peripheral blood. This sequence joins TRBV7-2 and TRBJ1-5; D gene uncertain. CDR3 region: CASSLDRLSNQPQHF. The CDR3 nucleotides read TGTGCCAGCAGCTTAGACAGACTAAGCAATCAGCCCCAGCATTTT.